A few counts support the clone carrying this T cell receptor beta chain. The antigen is unknown. This sample was taken from a study of blood T cells in healthy people across ages. Researchers isolated at least 7 million PBMCs per sample. Together with a sample-barcoded 5' primer, a J-beta primer mix was included in a second PCR lasting about 7 to 11 cycles. MiXCR, run by TCRdb on the 5' RACE reads, gives a single entry per CDR3 protein. The data show roughly 1.5 million distinct CDR3 sequences, 42% seen once. Notes on the study in general: Expanded clonotype changes were possibly confounded by unknown donor CMV status.

The length of the CDR3 is 13 residues. V gave up 6 bases and J gave up 4 bases; unmatched junction bases: 6. Germline CDR1 and CDR2: SGHVS and FQNEAQ. The genes are TRBV7-8 and TRBJ2-7; 7 nucleotides align to TRBD2. The specimen sequenced was blood. The clonotype comes from a woman under 30 in good health. The CDR3 bases are TGTGCCAGCAGTTACGGACTAGAGTACGAGCAGTACTTC. Protein product: CASSYGLEYEQYF.